This passage covers 15 T cell receptor beta chains from one sample sequenced in a study of identical twins. TCRdb reanalysed the 5' RACE reads using MiXCR and keeps one entry per CDR3 protein. This sample carries fewer than 650,000 distinct CDR3 sequences, 7.1% of them seen once, and the ten largest clones take around 1.6%. Another study also made use of these data, one on yellow fever vaccine responses in identical twins.

Input material: PBMCs. The receptors were gathered from a woman in her late teens or twenties in good health.

The genes are TRBV20-1 and TRBJ1-5; D is possibly TRBD1 (5 bases). V was shortened by 1 base and J by 0 bases, with 10 bases between the two germline ends. The CDR3 is 15 residues long. Looked up from germline, CDR1 is DFQATT and CDR2 is SNEGSKA (reference sequence). The DNA for the CDR3 is TGCAGTGCTAGAGCCATGGGGGATAGCAATCAGCCCCAGCATTTT. This sequence encodes CSARAMGDSNQPQHF.

This clonotype was counted between two and nine times. The J gene is TRBJ2-7, the V gene TRBV7-4; D uncertain. V was shortened by 6 bases and J by 2 bases, with 17 bases between the two germline ends. CDR1 SGHVT and CDR2 SQSDAQ come from the germline V gene. The CDR3 consists of 15 residues. In DNA, the CDR3 is TGTGCCAGCAGACATTCCAAGACGGAGACCTACGAGCAGTACGTC. Amino acid sequence: CASRHSKTETYEQYV.

This clonotype was seen repeatedly, ten times or more. V usage is TRBV12-3 or TRBV12-4 and J usage is TRBJ2-5, with D tentatively TRBD1 or TRBD2 (7 bases each). The CDR3 totals 14 residues. Trimming took off 5 bases at V and 3 bases at J, with 13 bases between the two ends. The CDR3 is CASSHRGGKETQYF. The CDR3 nucleotides read TGTGCCAGCAGTCACAGGGGAGGGAAAGAGACCCAGTACTTC.

This chain uses TRBV3-1 with TRBJ1-2; D gene uncertain. In germline, CDR1 is LGHDT, CDR2 YNNKEL (reference sequence). The V end lost 4 bases, the J end lost 5 bases, and 17 bases lay between the germline ends. The CDR3 totals 15 residues. CDR3 loop: CASSPTAIGGYGYTF. The CDR3 nucleotides are TGTGCCAGCAGCCCAACTGCTATTGGAGGGTATGGCTACACCTTC.

This clonotype was counted many times. The chain uses TRBV20-1 and TRBJ2-3; 8 bases are shared with TRBD2. V shed 6 bases and J 2 bases; nucleotides not matched to a gene: 10. Germline V gene sequence: CDR1 DFQATT, CDR2 SNEGSKA (reference sequence). The CDR3 has 15 amino acids. CDR3 nucleotide sequence: TGCAGTGCCCACCCCCTTAGCGGGGCCACAGATACGCAGTATTTT. Its translation is CSAHPLSGATDTQYF.

V gene TRBV7-2 combines with J gene TRBJ2-6; the match to TRBD1 covers 7 bases. Germline V lookup: CDR1 SGHTA, CDR2 FQGNSA. The CDR3 has 22 amino acids. V lost 5 bases, J lost 0 bases, and 22 bases stayed unmatched. CDR3 sequence reads: CASSAQTGTAPTKGSGANVLTF. The CDR3 bases are TGTGCCAGCAGCGCCCAAACCGGGACAGCACCCACCAAAGGCTCTGGGGCCAACGTCCTGACTTTC. Together with reference TRBV7-2 and TRBJ2-6, the CDR3 gives the full variable domain: GAGVSQSPSNKVTEKGKDVELRCDPISGHTALYWYRQSLGQGLEFLIYFQGNSAPDKSGLPSDRFSAERTGGSVSTLTIQRTQQEDSAVYLCASSAQTGTAPTKGSGANVLTFGAGSRLTVL.

This clonotype showed up many times. This chain uses TRBV11-1 with TRBJ1-5; 9 bases are a match to TRBD1. Unmatched junction bases numbered 14, after V lost 5 bases and J lost 0 bases. Germline assignment: CDR1 SGHAT and CDR2 FQDESV (reference sequence). This CDR3 is built from 19 residues. CDR3 residues: CASSTLRDRAKNSNQPQHF. CDR3 coding DNA: TGTGCCAGCAGCACACTCCGGGACAGGGCAAAGAATAGCAATCAGCCCCAGCATTTT.

The sample holds many counts of this clonotype. The chain employs TRBV27 and TRBJ2-7; no definite D call. V dropped 0 bases and J dropped 3 bases, with 9 bases sitting between them. The CDR3 spans 14 residues. The germline CDR1 and CDR2 sequences are MNHEY and SMNVEV (reference sequence). This CDR3 is CASSLSIDGYEQYF. For the CDR3, the DNA is TGTGCCAGCAGTTTATCGATCGACGGCTACGAGCAGTACTTC.

This clonotype was detected only a few times. The CDR3 is CASRAVGGGHEQYV. In DNA, the CDR3 is TGCGCCAGCAGGGCAGTGGGTGGCGGGCACGAGCAGTACGTC. The chain couples TRBV10-2 to TRBJ2-7; a weak D match, TRBD2 (5 bases). CDR1 and CDR2 from the germline V gene are WSHSY and SAAADI. Trimming took off 6 bases at V and 5 bases at J, with 17 bases between the two ends. The CDR3 has 14 amino acids.

The genes are TRBV7-8 and TRBJ2-3; D unresolved. V was trimmed by 10 bases and J by 6 bases, leaving 14 bases between them. Germline V gives CDR1 SGHVS, CDR2 FQNEAQ. The CDR3 length is 12 residues. The CDR3: CAMGPRLDTQYF. The CDR3 DNA reads TGTGCCATGGGCCCCCGGCTCGATACGCAGTATTTT.

The chain links TRBV3-1 to TRBJ2-3; maybe TRBD2 (6 bases). V lost 10 bases to trimming and J lost 0 bases, with 32 bases between them. CDR3 length equals 20 residues. CDR1 is LGHDT, CDR2 YNNKEL, per germline (reference sequence). The CDR3 is CATTQESGGLGNPSTDTQYF. The CDR3 coding sequence is TGTGCCACCACCCAAGAGTCTGGAGGGCTAGGAAACCCTAGCACAGATACGCAGTATTTT.

This clonotype showed up just a few times. This chain connects TRBV25-1 to TRBJ1-5; 8 bases are shared with TRBD1. Unmatched junction bases numbered 1, after V lost 1 base and J lost 5 bases. This CDR3 contains 14 residues. CDR1 is MGHDK and CDR2 is SYGVNS in the germline V gene. The CDR3 reads CASSELQGDQPQHF. In nucleotides, the CDR3 is TGTGCCAGCAGTGAATTACAGGGGGATCAGCCCCAGCATTTT.

This clonotype was counted many times. V is TRBV15 and J is TRBJ2-1; no definite D call. CDR3 size: 13 residues. CDR1 is LNHNV, CDR2 YYDKDF, per germline (reference sequence). Trimming shortened V by 0 bases and J by 9 bases, and 9 bases separated the two germline ends. CDR3 in DNA: TGTGCCACCAGCAGAGACAGGCTAATTGAGCAGTTCTTC. Translation gives CATSRDRLIEQFF.

The gene calls are TRBV25-1 and TRBJ2-1, with D unresolved. Between the trimmed V and J ends, which lost 5 bases and 4 bases, there was a span of 12 bases. Per germline, CDR1 MGHDK and CDR2 SYGVNS. The CDR3 has 14 residues. The CDR3 here is CASSHIRAYNEQFF. CDR3 in DNA: TGTGCCAGCAGTCACATACGGGCTTACAATGAGCAGTTCTTC.

The J gene is TRBJ1-2, the V gene TRBV6-5; D might be TRBD1 (5 bases). V lost 6 bases to trimming and J lost 4 bases, with 21 bases between them. Germline CDR1 and CDR2: MNHEY and SVGAGI. The CDR3 runs 16 residues. The CDR3 nucleotides read TGTGCCAGCAGACTCGGACAATCCAGTTCGATCTATGGCTACACCTTC. Encoded protein: CASRLGQSSSIYGYTF.